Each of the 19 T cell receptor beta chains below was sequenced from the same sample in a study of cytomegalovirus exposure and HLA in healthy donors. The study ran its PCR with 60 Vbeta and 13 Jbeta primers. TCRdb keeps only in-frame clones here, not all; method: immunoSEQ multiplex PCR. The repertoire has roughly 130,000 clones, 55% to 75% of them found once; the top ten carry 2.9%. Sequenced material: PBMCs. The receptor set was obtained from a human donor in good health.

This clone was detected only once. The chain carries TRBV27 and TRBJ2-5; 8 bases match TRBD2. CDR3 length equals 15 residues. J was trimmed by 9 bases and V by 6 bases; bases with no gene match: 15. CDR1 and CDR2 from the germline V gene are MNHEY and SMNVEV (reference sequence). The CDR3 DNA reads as TGTGCCAGCAGAGGGGGGGGGACTAGTGGTTTTGCCCAGTACTTC. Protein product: CASRGGGTSGFAQYF.

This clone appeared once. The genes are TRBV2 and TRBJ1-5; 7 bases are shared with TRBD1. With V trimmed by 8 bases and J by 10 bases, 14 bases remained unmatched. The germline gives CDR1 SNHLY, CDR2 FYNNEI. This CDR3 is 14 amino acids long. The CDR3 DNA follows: TGTGCCAGCTCCCGGGACAGCCAATTTAACCCCCAGCATTTT. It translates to CASSRDSQFNPQHF. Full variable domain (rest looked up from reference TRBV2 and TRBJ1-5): EPEVTQTPSHQVTQMGQEVILRCVPISNHLYFYWYRQILGQKVEFLVSFYNNEISEKSEIFDDQFSVERPDGSNFTLKIRSTKLEDSAMYFCASSRDSQFNPQHFGDGTRLSIL.

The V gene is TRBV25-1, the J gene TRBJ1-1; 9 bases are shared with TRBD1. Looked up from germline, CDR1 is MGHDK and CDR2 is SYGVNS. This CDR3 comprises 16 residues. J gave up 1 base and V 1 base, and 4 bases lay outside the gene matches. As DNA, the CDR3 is TGTGCCAGCAGTGAATGGGGACAGGGAAGGAACACTGAAGCTTTCTTT. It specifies CASSEWGQGRNTEAFF.

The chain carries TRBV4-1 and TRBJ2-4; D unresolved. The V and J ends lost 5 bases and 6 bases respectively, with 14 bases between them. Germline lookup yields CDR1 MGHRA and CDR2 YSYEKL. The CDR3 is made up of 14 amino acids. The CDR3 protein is CASSALVAGNIQYF. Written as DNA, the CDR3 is TGCGCCAGCAGCGCTTTAGTGGCAGGAAACATTCAGTACTTC.

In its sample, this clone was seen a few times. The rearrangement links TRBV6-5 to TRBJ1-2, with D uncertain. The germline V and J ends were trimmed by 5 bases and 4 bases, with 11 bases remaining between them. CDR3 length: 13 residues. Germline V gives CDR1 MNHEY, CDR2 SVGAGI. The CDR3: CASSILSSYGYTF. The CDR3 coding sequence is TGTGCCAGCAGTATACTTAGCAGCTATGGCTACACCTTC.

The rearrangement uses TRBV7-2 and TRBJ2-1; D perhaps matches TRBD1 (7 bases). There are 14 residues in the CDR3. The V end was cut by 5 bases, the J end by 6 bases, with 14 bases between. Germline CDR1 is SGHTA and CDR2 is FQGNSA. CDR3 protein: CASSPQGTFNEQFF. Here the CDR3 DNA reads TGTGCCAGCAGCCCACAGGGGACTTTCAATGAGCAGTTCTTC.

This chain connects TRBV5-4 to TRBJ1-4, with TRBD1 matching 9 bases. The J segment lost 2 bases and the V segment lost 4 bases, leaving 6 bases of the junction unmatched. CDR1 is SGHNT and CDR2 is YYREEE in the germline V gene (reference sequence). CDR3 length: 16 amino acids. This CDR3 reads CASSPGQGLTNEKLFF. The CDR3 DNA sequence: TGTGCCAGCAGCCCCGGACAGGGGCTCACTAATGAAAAACTGTTTTTT.

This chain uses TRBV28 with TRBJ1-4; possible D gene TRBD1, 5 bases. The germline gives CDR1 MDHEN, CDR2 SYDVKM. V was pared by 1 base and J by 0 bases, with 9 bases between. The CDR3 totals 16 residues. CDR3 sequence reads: CASSLYTGPTNEKLFF. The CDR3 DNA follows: TGTGCCAGCAGTTTATATACAGGACCAACTAATGAAAAACTGTTTTTT.

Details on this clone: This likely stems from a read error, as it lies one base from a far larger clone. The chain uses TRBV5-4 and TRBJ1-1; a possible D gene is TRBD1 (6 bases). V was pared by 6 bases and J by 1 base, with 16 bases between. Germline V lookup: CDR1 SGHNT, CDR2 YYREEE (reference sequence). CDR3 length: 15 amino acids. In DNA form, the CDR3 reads TGTGCCAGCACCCCGTGGGGGCAGCAGAACACTGAAGCTTTCTTT. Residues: CASTPWGQQNTEAFF.

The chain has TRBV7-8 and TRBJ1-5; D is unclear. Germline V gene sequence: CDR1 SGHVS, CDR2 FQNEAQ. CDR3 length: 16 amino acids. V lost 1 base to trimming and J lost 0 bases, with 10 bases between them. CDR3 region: CASSLGRGNSNQPQHF. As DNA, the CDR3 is TGTGCCAGCAGCTTAGGACGGGGTAATAGCAATCAGCCCCAGCATTTT.

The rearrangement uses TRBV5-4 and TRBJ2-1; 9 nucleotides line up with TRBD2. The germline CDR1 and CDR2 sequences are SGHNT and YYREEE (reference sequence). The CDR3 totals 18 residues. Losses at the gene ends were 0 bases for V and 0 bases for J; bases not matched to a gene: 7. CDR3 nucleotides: TGTGCCAGCAGCTTGGGAGGGGTAGCGGGAGCCTCCTACAATGAGCAGTTCTTC. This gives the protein CASSLGGVAGASYNEQFF.

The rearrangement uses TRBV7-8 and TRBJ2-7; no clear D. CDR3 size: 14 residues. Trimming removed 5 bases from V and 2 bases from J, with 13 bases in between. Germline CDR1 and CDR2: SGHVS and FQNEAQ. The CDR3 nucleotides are TGTGCCAGCAGCCCAACTATCTCCCCCTACGAGCAGTACTTC. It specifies CASSPTISPYEQYF.

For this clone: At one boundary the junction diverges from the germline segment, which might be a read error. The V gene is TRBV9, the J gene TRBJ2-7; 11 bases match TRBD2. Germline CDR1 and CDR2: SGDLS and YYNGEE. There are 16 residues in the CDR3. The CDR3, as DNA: TGTGTCAGCAGCAGGAAACTAGCGGGGGCTACCTACGAGCAGTACTTC. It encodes CVSSRKLAGATYEQYF.

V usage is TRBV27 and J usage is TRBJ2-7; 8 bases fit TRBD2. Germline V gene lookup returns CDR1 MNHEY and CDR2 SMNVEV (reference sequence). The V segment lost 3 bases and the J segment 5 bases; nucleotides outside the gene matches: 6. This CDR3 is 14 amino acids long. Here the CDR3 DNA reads TGTGCCAGCAGTTTCGGGAGGGCCGGGAACGAGCAGTACTTC. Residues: CASSFGRAGNEQYF.

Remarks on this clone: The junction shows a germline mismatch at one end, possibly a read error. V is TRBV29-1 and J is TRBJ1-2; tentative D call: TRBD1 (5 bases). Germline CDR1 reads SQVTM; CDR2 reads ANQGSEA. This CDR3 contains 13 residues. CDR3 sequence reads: CSVEGAGNYGYTF. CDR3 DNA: TGCAGCGTCGAAGGGGCGGGAAACTATGGCTACACCTTC.

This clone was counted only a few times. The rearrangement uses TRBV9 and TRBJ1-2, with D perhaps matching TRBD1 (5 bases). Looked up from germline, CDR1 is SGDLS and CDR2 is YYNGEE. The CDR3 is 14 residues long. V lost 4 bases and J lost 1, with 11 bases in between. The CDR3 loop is CASSPTDSNYGYTF. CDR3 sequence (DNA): TGTGCCAGCAGCCCGACAGACAGTAACTATGGCTACACCTTC.

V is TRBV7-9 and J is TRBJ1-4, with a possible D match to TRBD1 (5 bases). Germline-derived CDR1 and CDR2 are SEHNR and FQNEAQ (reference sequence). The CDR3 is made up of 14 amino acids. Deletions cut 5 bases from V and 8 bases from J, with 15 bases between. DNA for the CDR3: TGTGCCAGCAGCCCCGGACAATCCCACGAAAAACTGTTTTTT. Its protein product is CASSPGQSHEKLFF.

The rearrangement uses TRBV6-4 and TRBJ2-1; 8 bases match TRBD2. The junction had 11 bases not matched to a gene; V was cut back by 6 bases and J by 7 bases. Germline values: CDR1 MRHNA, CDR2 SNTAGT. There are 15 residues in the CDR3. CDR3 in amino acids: CASSRAGVSGNEQFF. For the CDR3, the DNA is TGTGCCAGCAGCCGAGCGGGGGTATCGGGTAATGAGCAGTTCTTC.

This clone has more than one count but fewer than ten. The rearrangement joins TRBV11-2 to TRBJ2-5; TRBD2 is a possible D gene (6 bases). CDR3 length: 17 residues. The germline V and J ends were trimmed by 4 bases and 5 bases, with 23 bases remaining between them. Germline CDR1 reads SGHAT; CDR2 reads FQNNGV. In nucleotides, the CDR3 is TGTGCCAGCAGCTCCGTAGATTCAGTCCTCCTAGCGGAGACCCAGTACTTC. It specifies CASSSVDSVLLAETQYF.